The 23 T cell receptor beta chains below were found in one sample sequenced in a study of shared clonotypes between healthy human individuals. TCRdb's copy holds only in-frame clones and misses some; the assay was immunoSEQ multiplex PCR. Of about 1.1 million clones in the sample, around three quarters were seen once. Sequencing input: memory CD4+ T cells from PBMCs. Subset in this sample: CD45RA-negative fraction. All receptors derive from a man in his late teens or twenties in good health. Some clones in this sample may be carry-over from other donors' samples.

This clone was counted a single time. The chain uses TRBV7-2 and TRBJ1-1, with D uncertain. Germline V gene data show CDR1 as SGHTA and CDR2 as FQGNSA. CDR3 length equals 13 residues. Trimming removed 1 base from V and 4 bases from J, with 7 bases in between. CDR3: CASSLEKVTEAFF. The CDR3 DNA follows: TGTGCCAGCAGCTTAGAAAAGGTCACTGAAGCTTTCTTT.

The gene calls are TRBV18 and TRBJ2-7; 14 bases match TRBD2. The CDR3 has 16 residues. V lost 3 bases, J lost 5 bases, and 6 bases stayed unmatched. Germline CDR1 reads KGHSH; CDR2 reads LQKENI. In nucleotides, the CDR3 is TGTGCCAGCTCACCTGGACTAGCGGGGGGTCCGGACGAGCAGTACTTC. Translating gives CASSPGLAGGPDEQYF.

The V gene is TRBV5-1, the J gene TRBJ1-2; no definite D call. Trimming removed 5 bases at V and 6 bases at J, with 14 bases between. Germline lookup yields CDR1 SGHRS and CDR2 YFSETQ. The CDR3 is 13 amino acids. The chain's CDR3 is CASRLSPTDGYTF. CDR3 DNA: TGCGCCAGCAGGTTGTCACCCACTGATGGCTACACCTTC.

The CDR3: CASSSRGSRDTEAFF. The CDR3 coding sequence is TGTGCCAGTAGTAGTCGTGGCAGCCGCGACACTGAAGCTTTCTTT. The chain is built from TRBV19 and TRBJ1-1; D not resolved. The CDR3 has 15 residues. Germline CDR1 LNHDA, CDR2 SQIVND (reference sequence). Trimming took 4 bases from V and 3 from J, leaving 15 bases between them. Full variable domain (missing parts from reference TRBV19 and TRBJ1-1): DGGITQSPKYLFRKEGQNVTLSCEQNLNHDAMYWYRQDPGQGLRLIYYSQIVNDFQKGDIAEGYSVSREKKESFPLTVTSAQKNPTAFYLCASSSRGSRDTEAFFGQGTRLTVV.

A word on this clone: The same CDR3 is also encoded by other DNA sequences in this sample. The chain links TRBV4-3 to TRBJ2-7; D assignment may be TRBD1 or TRBD2 (5 bases each). Looked up from germline, CDR1 is LGHNA and CDR2 is YSLEER. The CDR3 totals 14 residues. The germline V and J ends were trimmed by 1 base and 6 bases, with 13 bases remaining between them. The CDR3 loop reads CASSQVFWGSEQYF. CDR3 in DNA: TGCGCCAGCAGCCAAGTGTTCTGGGGGAGCGAGCAGTACTTC.

This clone was seen only once. The chain couples TRBV6-6 to TRBJ1-2, with 7 bases matching TRBD1. Germline V gene data show CDR1 as MNHNY and CDR2 as SVGAGI (reference sequence). The CDR3 totals 15 residues. The ends lost 0 bases at V and 6 bases at J; junction bases unmatched: 7. CDR3 residues: CASSYSSVGGNGYTF. The CDR3 DNA reads TGTGCCAGCAGTTACTCGAGTGTAGGGGGCAATGGCTACACCTTC.

CDR3 protein: CASSVAPGHSYNEQFF. CDR3 bases: TGTGCCAGCAGCGTTGCACCGGGACATTCCTACAATGAGCAGTTCTTC. V and J are TRBV9 and TRBJ2-1; the D gene is possibly TRBD1 (6 bases). This CDR3 spans 16 amino acids. Germline loops: CDR1 SGDLS, CDR2 YYNGEE. The germline V and J ends were trimmed by 2 bases and 1 base, with 13 bases remaining between them. The full variable domain, completed using reference TRBV9 and TRBJ2-1, is DSGVTQTPKHLITATGQRVTLRCSPRSGDLSVYWYQQSLDQGLQFLIQYYNGEERAKGNILERFSAQQFPDLHSELNLSSLELGDSALYFCASSVAPGHSYNEQFFGPGTRLTVL.

CDR3: CATSRDQAGNTEAFF. In DNA form, the CDR3 reads TGTGCCACCAGCAGAGATCAGGCGGGGAACACTGAAGCTTTCTTT. The genes are TRBV15 and TRBJ1-1; no reliable D call. The V end was cut by 0 bases, the J end by 1 base, with 9 bases between. Germline V gene lookup returns CDR1 LNHNV and CDR2 YYDKDF (reference sequence). The length of the CDR3 is 15 residues.

CDR3 DNA: TGTGCCAGTGAGCAGGACAGGGTGGCTGAAGCTTTCTTT. As protein: CASEQDRVAEAFF. This rearrangement joins TRBV18 to TRBJ1-1, with 8 bases identical to TRBD1. This CDR3 is built from 13 residues. V was clipped by 9 bases and J by 6 bases; unmatched bases: 9. Germline V gene data show CDR1 as KGHSH and CDR2 as LQKENI. Based on the CDR3 plus reference TRBV18 and TRBJ1-1, the full variable domain is NAGVMQNPRHLVRRRGQEARLRCSPMKGHSHVYWYRQLPEEGLKFMVYLQKENIIDESGMPKERFSAEFPKEGPSILRIQQVVRGDSAAYFCASEQDRVAEAFFGQGTRLTVV.

The CDR3, as DNA: TGTGCCTGGCTTCCGGATAATGAAAAACTGTTTTTT. Its protein is CAWLPDNEKLFF. The chain recombines TRBV30 with TRBJ1-4; D is unresolved. The V and J ends lost 5 bases and 4 bases respectively, with 8 bases between them. There are 12 residues in the CDR3. From germline, CDR1 is GTSNPN and CDR2 SVGIG (reference sequence).

The V gene is TRBV7-9, the J gene TRBJ2-1, with D maybe TRBD2 (5 bases). This CDR3 comprises 16 residues. Trimming took off 3 bases at V and 0 bases at J, with 12 bases between the two ends. Per germline, CDR1 SEHNR and CDR2 FQNEAQ (reference sequence). CDR3 in amino acids: CASSLTTGSSYNEQFF. The CDR3, as DNA: TGTGCCAGCAGCTTGACTACGGGTAGCTCCTACAATGAGCAGTTCTTC. The full variable domain, completed using reference TRBV7-9 and TRBJ2-1, is DTGVSQNPRHKITKRGQNVTFRCDPISEHNRLYWYRQTLGQGPEFLTYFQNEAQLEKSRLLSDRFSAERPKGSFSTLEIQRTEQGDSAMYLCASSLTTGSSYNEQFFGPGTRLTVL.

This rearrangement joins TRBV9 to TRBJ2-1; tentative D call: TRBD1 (7 bases). Trimming pared 3 bases from V and 4 bases from J, leaving 20 bases between. There are 17 residues in the CDR3. Germline CDR1 reads SGDLS; CDR2 reads YYNGEE. The CDR3 region is CASSEALRGTEYNEQFF. In DNA, the CDR3 is TGTGCCAGCAGCGAGGCCCTTCGGGGGACAGAATACAATGAGCAGTTCTTC.

The rearrangement uses TRBV7-2 and TRBJ1-5; no clear D gene. Between the trimmed V and J ends, which lost 5 bases and 2 bases, there was a span of 7 bases. This CDR3 contains 13 residues. The V gene's germline CDR1 is SGHTA and CDR2 FQGNSA. CDR3 loop: CASSAGRNQPQHF. Written as DNA, the CDR3 is TGTGCCAGCAGCGCCGGACGCAATCAGCCCCAGCATTTT.

This clone was found many times. The chain links TRBV10-2 to TRBJ1-5, with D hard to call. CDR1 is WSHSY and CDR2 is SAAADI in the germline V gene. Deletions cut 4 bases from V and 10 bases from J, with 17 bases between. The CDR3 sequence is 14 residues long. CDR3 DNA: TGCGCCAGCAGTGGGTCCGGGAGAATCCACCCCCAGCATTTT. Its translation: CASSGSGRIHPQHF.

J is TRBJ1-3 and V is TRBV28; D call uncertain. Germline-derived CDR1 and CDR2 are MDHEN and SYDVKM. The CDR3 sequence is 14 residues long. V lost 5 bases and J lost 7, with 15 bases in between. CDR3 nucleotide sequence: TGTGCCAGCAGTCCGTGGGATGGTAGGAACACCATATATTTT. It specifies CASSPWDGRNTIYF.

This chain uses TRBV28 with TRBJ2-7; D remains ambiguous. CDR1 and CDR2 from the germline V gene are MDHEN and SYDVKM. This CDR3 is built from 16 residues. Trimming removed 4 bases from V and 1 base from J, with 17 bases in between. CDR3 residues: CASSSTIQHLSYEQYF. The DNA of the CDR3 is TGTGCCAGCAGTTCCACAATACAACACCTATCCTACGAGCAGTACTTC. The full variable domain, rest sourced from reference TRBV28 and TRBJ2-7, is DVKVTQSSRYLVKRTGEKVFLECVQDMDHENMFWYRQDPGLGLRLIYFSYDVKMKEKGDIPEGYSVSREKKERFSLILESASTNQTSMYLCASSSTIQHLSYEQYFGPGTRLTVT.

The chain combines TRBV7-2 with TRBJ2-5, with a possible D match to TRBD2 (6 bases). Germline CDR1 SGHTA, CDR2 FQGNSA. The V end was cut by 3 bases, the J end by 4 bases, with 18 bases between. There are 16 residues in the CDR3. This chain's CDR3 is CASSLLGWRGLETQYF. The DNA of the CDR3 is TGTGCCAGCAGCTTGCTAGGGTGGAGGGGACTAGAGACCCAGTACTTC.

This sequence joins TRBV6-6 and TRBJ2-3, with D possibly being TRBD1 or TRBD2 (5 bases each). This CDR3 has 12 amino acids. Germline values: CDR1 MNHNY, CDR2 SVGAGI (reference sequence). Trimming removed 5 bases at V and 12 bases at J, with 15 bases between. The CDR3 spells CASSPQLGEQYF. CDR3 in DNA: TGTGCCAGCAGTCCACAACTAGGGGAACAGTATTTT.

The chain joins TRBV5-1 to TRBJ2-7; no firm D call. Germline loops: CDR1 SGHRS, CDR2 YFSETQ. With 3 bases removed from V and 7 bases from J, the gap between germline ends came to 14 bases. The CDR3 totals 13 residues. CDR3 nucleotides: TGCGCCAGCAGCTCGGACGGAACTGGGGAGCAGTACTTC. This encodes CASSSDGTGEQYF.

The chain combines TRBV5-6 with TRBJ2-1, with 7 bases aligning to TRBD1. The J segment lost 0 bases and the V segment lost 2 bases, leaving 8 bases of the junction unmatched. CDR1 is SGHDT, CDR2 YYEEEE, per germline. This CDR3 region has 17 residues. The CDR3 nucleotides read TGTGCCAGCAGCTTCCGGGACAGATTGATCTCCTACAATGAGCAGTTCTTC. Amino acids: CASSFRDRLISYNEQFF.

This clone was counted a single time. This specimen includes other DNA sequences encoding the same CDR3. The chain couples TRBV28 to TRBJ2-1; possible D gene TRBD2, 6 bases. Germline assignment: CDR1 MDHEN and CDR2 SYDVKM. The V and J ends lost 5 bases and 3 bases respectively, with 14 bases between them. The CDR3 loop spans 15 amino acids. CDR3 sequence: CASSLSGRVYNEQFF. The CDR3, as DNA: TGTGCCAGCAGTCTTAGCGGAAGAGTCTACAATGAGCAGTTCTTC.

This clone was found once. V is TRBV29-1 and J is TRBJ2-7; perhaps TRBD2 as D (6 bases). The V gene lost 1 base and the J gene lost 7 bases, with 17 bases spanning the gap. The CDR3 runs 14 residues. CDR1 SQVTM and CDR2 ANQGSEA come from the germline V gene. Here the CDR3 DNA reads TGCAGCGTTGAAGGCGGGCGGGGCGATGCAGAGCAGTACTTC. Amino acids: CSVEGGRGDAEQYF.

This clone was detected a few times. This chain joins TRBV4-3 and TRBJ2-3; 9 bases are shared with TRBD1. This CDR3 has 14 amino acids. The trim removed 1 base at V and 5 bases at J, leaving 1 base unmatched. Germline CDR1 LGHNA, CDR2 YSLEER. CDR3 in DNA: TGCGCCAGCAGCCAAGGGACAGGGGTAGATACGCAGTATTTT. Protein sequence: CASSQGTGVDTQYF.